This entry is about one T cell receptor beta chain. Its antigen is unknown. Germline CDR1 reads LNHDA; CDR2 reads SQIVND (reference sequence). V was trimmed by 3 bases and J by 2 bases, leaving 5 bases between them. The CDR3 has 13 amino acids. These data originate in a study of OX40 agonist ivuxolimab in advanced cancers. Across the study: Age averaged around 60 years (range 23 to 79), and roughly 82% were male. Overall study results and limits: Partly responding patients at 0.1-3.0 mg/kg showed some of the smallest clonal expansion.

The protocol was immunoSEQ multiplex PCR, while the TCRdb copy is restricted to in-frame clones and leaves out a portion. Of 100,000 or so clones listed, approximately 85% are singletons. The sequence came from an adult with an advanced solid tumor such as melanoma, head and neck, liver or kidney cancer. V gene TRBV19 combines with J gene TRBJ1-3, with unresolved D. Source: CD4+ or CD8+ T cells sorted from blood, taken in a trial of the OX40 agonist ivuxolimab. CDR3 loop: CASSIGTGNTIYF. The CDR3 DNA reads as TGTGCCAGTAGTATTGGGACTGGAAACACCATATATTTT.